A selection of T cell receptor beta chains follows, all from one sample in a study of T cell changes during pregnancy in multiple sclerosis. Data came from immunoSEQ multiplex PCR; TCRdb stores just in-frame clones and leaves some out. The sample contains around 36,000 clones, about nine tenths of which appear only once. Sequenced here: CD4+ T cells from peripheral blood mononuclear cells, sampled in the third trimester of pregnancy. The receptor source for this set is a female donor with multiple sclerosis, enrolled in a pregnancy study. Both conserved end residues are part of each CDR3. Only part of the rows carry a size: once, few, many, or a class if the clone is expanded.

V: TRBV23-1
size: .
CDR3: CASGRGGNGYTF

V: TRBV5-1
size: .
CDR3: CASSLATGGSYNEQFF

V: TRBV7-9
size: .
CDR3: CASSSDRAGEPQHF

V: TRBV7-3
size: .
CDR3: CASSRTGGSGTEAFF

V: TRBV6-5
size: .
CDR3: CAAGVEEAKNIQYF

V: TRBV4-1
size: few
CDR3: CASSQSGTGDEKLFF

V: TRBV2
size: few
CDR3: CASSGSDPHEQYF

V: TRBV2
size: .
CDR3: CASSEGHSYGYTF

V: TRBV6-6
size: .
CDR3: CASSYRDSSNTGELFF

V: TRBV28
size: .
CDR3: CASSRQGSGANVLTF

V: TRBV2
size: .
CDR3: CASRPRRTRVRPDTQYF

V: TRBV25-1
size: .
CDR3: CASMGTGSYEQYF

V: TRBV30
size: .
CDR3: CAWMLGHQNTEAFF

V: TRBV5-1
size: .
CDR3: CASSSGLAGLNTGELFF

V: TRBV9
size: .
CDR3: CASSVKPSYNEQFF

V: TRBV2
size: .
CDR3: CASRNGGLGANEQFF

V: TRBV30
size: .
CDR3: CAWRTDYEQYF

V: TRBV5-4
size: .
CDR3: CASSLGGGLYNEQFF

V: TRBV7-2
size: .
CDR3: CASSPRNEQFF

V: TRBV5-1
size: once
CDR3: CASSLVVGQLTDTQYF

V: TRBV6-6
size: .
CDR3: CASTKGQFTYEQYF

V: TRBV7-9
size: .
CDR3: CASSFVGDRGEKLFF

V: TRBV4-1
size: .
CDR3: CASSEGLAGGWAGDNEQFF

V: TRBV5-1
size: .
CDR3: CASSSGLAGGPLQETQYF

V: TRBV11-2
size: .
CDR3: CASSPRVGGDSGANVLTF

V: TRBV5-1
size: few
CDR3: CASSDLGEQFF

V: TRBV5-4
size: few
CDR3: CASRAGKAPGNEQFF

V: TRBV18
size: .
CDR3: CASSPGGAREQYF

V: TRBV21-1
size: .
CDR3: CASSKQGLRYSYEQYF

V: TRBV19
size: .
CDR3: CASSIERQGRYGYTF

V: TRBV30
size: .
CDR3: CAWGDRVGTNEKLFF

V: TRBV6-6
size: .
CDR3: CASRRDIGYTF

V: TRBV27
size: .
CDR3: CASSLDGTSGYYEQYF

V: TRBV30
size: .
CDR3: CAWSVQFTDTQYF

V: TRBV15
size: .
CDR3: CATSSVAGATRSDTQYF

V: TRBV10-3
size: once
CDR3: CAISERDRGYYGYTF

V: TRBV6-1
size: .
CDR3: CASSERGTGRSYGYTF

V: TRBV27
size: .
CDR3: CASSSAFLNMGQGAGGYTF

V: TRBV19
size: .
CDR3: CASSTDYSWGQFF

V: TRBV2
size: .
CDR3: CASSENRGGNEQYF

V: TRBV6-1
size: .
CDR3: CASSDGGSTDTQYF

V: TRBV7-2
size: .
CDR3: CASSSGQGAYGYTF

V: TRBV4-1
size: .
CDR3: CASSQDRGPDTQYF

V: TRBV5-1
size: .
CDR3: CASSSGGAAYEQYF

V: TRBV5-1
size: .
CDR3: CASSLGQGAATNEKLFF

V: TRBV7-7
size: .
CDR3: CASSLEGAGADTQYF

V: TRBV30
size: .
CDR3: CAWSAGASGRAPDTQYF

V: TRBV5-1
size: .
CDR3: CASSKDRAEETQYF